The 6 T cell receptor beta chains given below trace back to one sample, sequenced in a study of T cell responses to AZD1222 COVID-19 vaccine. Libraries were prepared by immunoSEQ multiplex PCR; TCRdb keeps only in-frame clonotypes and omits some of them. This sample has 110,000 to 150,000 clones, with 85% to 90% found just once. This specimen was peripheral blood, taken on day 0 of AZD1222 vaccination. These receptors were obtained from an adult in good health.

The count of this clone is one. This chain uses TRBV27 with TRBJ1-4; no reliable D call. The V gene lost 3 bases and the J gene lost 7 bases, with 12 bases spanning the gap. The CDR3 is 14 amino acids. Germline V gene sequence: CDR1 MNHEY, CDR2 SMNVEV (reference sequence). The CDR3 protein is CASSFSVFREKLFF. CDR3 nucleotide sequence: TGTGCCAGCAGTTTTTCTGTTTTTCGTGAAAAACTGTTTTTT.

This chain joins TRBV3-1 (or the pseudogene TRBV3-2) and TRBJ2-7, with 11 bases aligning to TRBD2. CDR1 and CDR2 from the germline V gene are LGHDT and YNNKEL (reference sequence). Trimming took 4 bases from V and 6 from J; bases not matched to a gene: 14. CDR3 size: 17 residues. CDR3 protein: CASSPVTHLAGGGEQYF. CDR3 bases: TGTGCCAGCAGCCCGGTGACGCACCTAGCGGGAGGTGGCGAGCAGTACTTC.

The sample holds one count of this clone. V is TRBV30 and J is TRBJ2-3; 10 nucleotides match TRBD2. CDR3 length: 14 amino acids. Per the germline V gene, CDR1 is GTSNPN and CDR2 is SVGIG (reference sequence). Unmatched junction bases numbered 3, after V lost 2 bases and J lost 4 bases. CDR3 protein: CAWSRGLASDTQYF. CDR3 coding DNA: TGTGCCTGGAGTAGGGGACTAGCGTCAGATACGCAGTATTTT.

This chain's CDR3 is CASSVRDEQFF. The DNA for the CDR3 is TGTGCCAGCAGTGTTCGAGATGAGCAGTTCTTC. The chain links TRBV2 to TRBJ2-1; no firm D call. Between the trimmed V and J ends, which lost 4 bases and 8 bases, there was a span of 6 bases. Germline CDR1 reads SNHLY; CDR2 reads FYNNEI. This CDR3 has 11 residues.

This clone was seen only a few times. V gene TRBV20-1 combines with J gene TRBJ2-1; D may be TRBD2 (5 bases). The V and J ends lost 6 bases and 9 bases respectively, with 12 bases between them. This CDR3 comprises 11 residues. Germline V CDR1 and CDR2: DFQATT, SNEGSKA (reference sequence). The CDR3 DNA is TGCAGTGCAACCCTAGCCGCTGAGCAGTTCTTC. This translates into CSATLAAEQFF.

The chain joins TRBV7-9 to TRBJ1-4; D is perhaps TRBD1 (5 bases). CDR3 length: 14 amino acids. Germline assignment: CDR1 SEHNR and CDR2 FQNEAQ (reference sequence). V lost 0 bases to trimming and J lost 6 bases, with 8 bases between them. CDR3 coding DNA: TGTGCCAGCAGCTTAGCGGGGCTCGATGAAAAACTGTTTTTT. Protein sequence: CASSLAGLDEKLFF.